The source of this T cell receptor (beta chain) is a study of T cells after yellow fever vaccination (dated by TCRdb to about 2019). About the investigation overall: The SMART-Seq v4 Ultra Low Input RNA kit was used to prepare libraries from fractions with low cell numbers. To follow T-cell clones before and after both primary and booster YFV17D yellow fever vaccination, bulk TCR alpha and beta repertoires underwent longitudinal sequencing. Blood samples were taken at several timepoints before and after primary and secondary immunization, and bulk PBMC replicates and cell subsets were isolated. Two healthy male donors made up the cohort, one aged 18 to 29 years and the other aged 30 to 40 years.

What this sample's treatment or condition label stands for: live attenuated yellow fever vaccine strain. At every blood-draw timepoint, two biological replicates of bulk PBMCs were collected. PBMCs were isolated from peripheral blood using a standard Ficoll-Paque protocol. TriZol was used to extract RNA from bulk PBMCs, from CD4 and CD8 fractions, and from dextramer-positive and dextramer-negative fractions. With respect to this clonotype: Its specific antigen is unknown. Nothing much larger sits one base from this clone, and base qualities are not available.

Summary of the overall study and its limitations: Computational filtering was required because FACS-sorted repertoires could contain abundant contaminating clonotypes from the bulk population. The secondary T-cell response was weaker than the primary response but faster, peaking on day 5 instead of day 15. A small fraction of clonotypes appeared in both the CD4 and CD8 compartments, likely as a result of convergent recombination. Most clones expanded after primary vaccination (approximately 95% of CD4 and 88% of CD8) were re-detected after the booster, suggesting that broad memory maintenance occurred. Because the study included only a couple of donors, the extent to which the findings can be generalized is limited.

The CDR3, from cysteine to phenylalanine, totals 15 residues. Only the CDR3 DNA stays, 45 bases, in frame from base 1. V has 5 bases trimmed and J has 6 bases trimmed; junction bases matching no gene number 4. Taken from the germline V gene, the CDR1 and CDR2 loops are MNHEY and SVGAGI. The sample was run on an Illumina NovaSeq 6000. TCR cDNA was made using 5'RACE template switching, a step that added a universal primer site and unique molecular identifiers. Priming for cDNA synthesis came from both the TCR alpha and TCR beta constant segments. Library amplification involved two PCR steps, and the second step added sample barcodes and sequencing adapters. Libraries were sequenced on Illumina HiSeq 2500 (2x100 bp) or NovaSeq (2x150 bp). Turning to the authors' computational methods: Reads were demultiplexed and collapsed into UMI consensus sequences with MIGEC, and V(D)J alignment was performed with MiXCR. Clonotypes responding to the vaccine were identified with edgeR on replicate PBMC samples, with the criteria of FDR below 0.01 and a log2 fold change above 5 up to day 15. Bulk clonotypes were assigned CD4 or CD8 identity according to which sequenced CD4 or CD8 repertoire held them at higher abundance. The public reads were quality trimmed at Q25 with fastp and then assembled into clones with MiXCR by TCRdb, keeping productive beta chains. One record per CDR3 amino acid sequence lists the most common genes and DNA. V and J calls and clone size were set by TCRdb, not the authors. For this sample the table gives 300,000 or so distinct CDR3 sequences, of which under 5% were detected only once. Clones ranked in the top ten supply 20% to 25% of the sample.

The clonotype was recovered from a young man who received the YFV17D yellow fever vaccine. The chain is made from TRBV6-5 and TRBJ2-1; TRBD2 aligns with 13 central bases. The sequencing used PBMCs, collected 5 days after the yellow fever booster vaccination. The bases read TGTGCCAGCAGTGGCGGGACTAGCGGGACCAATGAGCAGTTCTTC. Translated, it reads CASSGGTSGTNEQFF.